The clone carrying this TCR beta chain was seen a handful of times. What it binds is unknown. CDR1 and CDR2 from the germline V gene are DFQATT and SNEGSKA (reference sequence). This CDR3 spans 14 amino acids. V gave up 6 bases and J gave up 2 bases, with 17 bases separating them. Using RNA template, CDR3s of TCR alpha and beta were amplified with iRepertoire arm-PCR. Input was about 85-450 ng of tissue mRNA or PBMC total RNA. A single record per CDR3 protein comes from TCRdb applying MiXCR to the multiplex PCR reads. The sample records more than 110,000 distinct CDR3 sequences, about 39% being singletons. The entry originates in a study of glioma-infiltrating T cells. Study-wide results and limits: Only very few CDR3 sequences appeared in both tissue and blood. Tissue-blood divergence was below expectation in non-neoplastic patients, above in gliomas.

The material sequenced was glioma tissue, nonneoplastic brain tissue, or PBMCs (not recorded which). This TCR derives from a human donor with low-grade glioma or glioblastoma, undergoing nonglioma brain surgery, or in good health (not recorded which). V usage is TRBV20-1 and J usage is TRBJ2-7, with D perhaps TRBD1 or TRBD2 (5 bases each). CDR3 sequence (DNA): TGCAGTGCACTCAACCGGGACCGTCCCTACGAGCAGTACTTC. Encoded protein: CSALNRDRPYEQYF.